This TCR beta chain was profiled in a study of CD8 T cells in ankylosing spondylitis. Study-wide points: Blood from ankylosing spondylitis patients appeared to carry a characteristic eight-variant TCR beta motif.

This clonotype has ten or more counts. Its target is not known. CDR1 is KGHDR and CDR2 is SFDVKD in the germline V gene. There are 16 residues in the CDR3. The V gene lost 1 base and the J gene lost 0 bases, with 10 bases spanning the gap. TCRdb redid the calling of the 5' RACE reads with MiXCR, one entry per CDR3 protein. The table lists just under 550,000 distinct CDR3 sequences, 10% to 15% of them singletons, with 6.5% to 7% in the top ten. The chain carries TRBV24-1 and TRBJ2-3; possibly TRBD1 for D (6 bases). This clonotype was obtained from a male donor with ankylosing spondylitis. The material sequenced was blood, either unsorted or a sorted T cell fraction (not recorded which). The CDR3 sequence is CATSDFNRASTDTQYF. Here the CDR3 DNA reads TGTGCCACCAGTGATTTTAACAGGGCTAGCACAGATACGCAGTATTTT.